This record looks at one T cell receptor beta chain sequence and its context. Its antigen remains undetermined. Base qualities were left out, and no much larger clone turns up one base away. The cohort comprised some 700 healthy bone marrow donors. At the time of sampling, all cohort members were nominally healthy, though unrecorded immune exposures were likely present. The donor tested CMV seropositive, placing the donor among the 250 to 350 seropositive members of the cohort. Every donor gave a peripheral blood sample, and the peripheral blood mononuclear cells from that sample were used for TCR beta sequencing. Genomic DNA was extracted from the blood cell samples with the Qiagen DNeasy Blood Extraction Kit. Preparation of the library involved the immunoSEQ multiplex PCR assay. The multiplex PCR relied on a mix of 60 forward primers for TCR Vbeta segments and 13 reverse primers for TCR Jbeta segments. A multiplex PCR assay on genomic DNA amplified the CDR3 region of rearranged TCR beta genes. The amplified TCR beta libraries were sequenced on the Illumina HiSeq System as 87-base-pair reads. In the authors' own workflow: Across the 670 or so repertoires, a later analysis counted 60 million to 90 million unique TCR beta chains, some 11 million of which were shared by at least two donors. To remove PCR and sequencing errors, raw reads were error-corrected and collapsed into unique sequences using a nearest-neighbor algorithm that merged closely related sequences. V, D and J gene segments were assigned by aligning CDR3 sequences to IMGT reference sequences. For a sequence to be retained, a match of at least six nucleotides to both a V gene segment and a J gene segment was required. Rearrangements were classified as productive when the CDR3 lacked stop codons and remained in frame with V and J, and all other rearrangements were classified as non-productive. CDR3 was defined by IMGT convention, running from the second conserved V-encoded cysteine to the conserved J-encoded phenylalanine. The earlier analysis of about 560 of the donors excluded any sequence lacking an unambiguous match to a single V gene segment. An earlier analysis of a few hundred of the donors called V segments functional above 56.7% productive rearrangements and segregating when the between-donor standard deviation exceeded 5%. A statistical classification framework was developed to diagnose cytomegalovirus status using the catalog of TCR beta chain sequences. In a later analysis, TCR nucleotide sequences were compared against IMGT/GENE-DB human TR gene sequences so that V and J genes could be assigned. In a later analysis, CDR3 sequences and most-parsimonious VDJ recombination scenarios were assigned using the TCRdist pipeline. In a later analysis, every TCR beta chain was defined by the combination of its CDR3 amino acid sequence and its V-gene family, and reads without a unique V-gene family were dropped. A later analysis removed several hundred highly shared, low-generation-probability nucleotide sequences to deal with suspected cross-contamination and a sequencing artifact. For each public chain, a later analysis derived a clonal expansion index from normalized ranks of inferred template counts within each repertoire. In a later analysis, generation probabilities were computed using a VDJ recombination model fitted to out-of-frame rearrangements, and the results were checked against IGoR. A later analysis scored TCR-TCR, TCR-HLA and TCR-CMV co-occurrence with hypergeometric tests, applying a repertoire-size bias correction to TCR pairs. A later analysis estimated false discovery rates by permuting HLA or CMV assignments 20 times. In a later analysis, co-occurring TCRs were grouped using DBSCAN, and TCRdist sequence similarity was added for clustering within HLA-allele-positive subsets. Repertoires with fewer than 30,000 or more than 120,000 public chains, plus five repertoires with anomalous nucleotide sharing, were excluded from co-occurrence clustering. TCRdb mirrors the immuneACCESS table, restricted to in-frame sequences. Some clones are absent from its copies; in checked studies, under half trace to an unresolved V gene, and the reason for the others is unknown. V, J and clone size were drawn from that table, and D and trimming were deduced from the DNA. In this sample the table shows approximately 150,000 clones, 65% to 90% of which occur a single time. The ten most abundant clones make up roughly 10% of the sample.

The sample is drawn from a study of cytomegalovirus exposure and HLA in healthy donors (dated by TCRdb to 2016 to 2017). Notes on the research overall: An earlier analysis of 587 of the donors reported 250 to 350 Gb of sequence data and 95 million to 140 million unique TCR beta sequences obtained from some 200 million T cells. About 300 gigabases of sequencing data and tens of millions of unique TCR sequences were included in an early release covering under 650 HLA-typed donors. Of the roughly 400 genotyped donors, about 84% fell in the genetic ancestry cluster associated with self-reported Caucasian donors. The study aimed to test whether signatures of past pathogen exposure could be identified by cataloging public T cell receptors. The study profiled the T cell repertoires of around 700 subjects by immunosequencing and related them to cytomegalovirus serostatus. Besides the first cohort of roughly 640 subjects, a separate validation cohort made up of 120 different subjects was used. High-throughput TCR immunosequencing, statistical association of individual TCRs with disease status, and machine learning were combined to predict cytomegalovirus infection status. A later analysis re-analyzed previously published TCR beta repertoires from 666 donors and added high-resolution HLA genotyping to study TCR occurrence patterns. Rather than using new phenotypic data, the later analysis identified candidate immune exposures from TCR beta sequences and from how often those sequences occurred across donors. An earlier analysis of a few hundred of the donors applied high-throughput TCR beta sequencing to assess whether each TCR beta V gene segment acted as functional or pseudogenic. Donor age, sex, ethnicity and CMV serostatus were compiled together with the repertoire data. In a later genetic analysis, genome-wide SNP genotypes for about three fifths of the 666 donors were used, and that subset was treated as a discovery cohort. Every repertoire in the discovery cohort had been generated on one and the same sequencing platform. HLA typing covered class I and class II loci at four-digit resolution. The number of donors typed differed by locus, with roughly 620-630 for A, B, C, DRB1 and DQB1, 522 for DQA1, 600 to 610 for DPA1, and 472 for DPB1. Because of strong linkage in the cohort, five DR-DQ haplotypes were treated as single units for association and clustering. Across 300 to 400 genotyped donors of the cohort, an average of about 240,000 unique TCR beta nucleotide sequences per donor were sequenced, and roughly 17% of those sequences were non-productive. What the authors observed across the whole study: Several of the top co-occurrence clusters appeared to be linked to parvovirus B19, influenza, CMV and Epstein-Barr virus, according to a later analysis. In a later analysis, most CMV-associated TCR beta chains were found to appear HLA-restricted, with HLA associations seemingly driven largely by CMV exposure. Because counts were too low, seventeen rarely observed V segments, including chromosome 9 orphons, were left out of the earlier analysis of several hundred of the donors. CMV serostatus was the only immune exposure information available for the cohort. Only TCR beta chains were sequenced in this cohort, and the absence of alpha or paired-chain data limited detectable features. A further reported finding was that TCR beta sequences accurately predicted the HLA-A and HLA-B alleles for most subjects in the first cohort. A later genetic analysis reported fewer N-insertions in productive TCRs among donors in an Asian-associated ancestry cluster than the roughly 700-donor mean. The classifier was reported to diagnose cytomegalovirus status with high specificity and sensitivity in both the original and validation cohorts. A cluster of highly shared sequence variants was judged likely to represent a technical artifact of the sequencing pipeline. Specific HLA alleles were associated with over 15,000 TCR beta sequences at a false discovery rate of 0.05 in a later analysis. While some public TCRs were present in many individuals, most TCR sequences turned up only very rarely across donors. A later analysis found that TCR association rates varied across HLA loci, with DRB1 alleles showing the most associated TCRs and HLA-C alleles the fewest. According to the authors, the approach could potentially be generalized to other disease states and immunological phenotypes. The presence/absence analyses assumed that sequencing depth was roughly uniform across donors, and that assumption may not be true. Because some donors lacked HLA typing at each locus, the association tests relied only on the typed subset. Strong co-occurrence of HLA alleles, especially DR and DQ, made assigning TCR associations to individual alleles difficult. Linkage disequilibrium might explain the correlated functional status among segregating V segments, but an unknown experimental factor could not be ruled out. In the study, some 160 TCR beta chains were listed as associated with cytomegalovirus. Because the 87-base-pair reads could not distinguish some IMGT-functional V segments, including TRBV6-2 and TRBV6-3, those segments were excluded. Compared with equally common non-associated chains, HLA-associated TCR beta chains in a later analysis were more clonally expanded and had lower generation probabilities. An earlier analysis of some 590 of the donors showed that most TCR beta V segments appeared in productive rearrangements either about 87% or about 30% of the time, which broadly matched IMGT annotations. In a later genetic analysis, a missense DCLRE1C variant was associated with V-gene and J-gene trimming of TCR beta chains, and the association was replicated in an independent cohort. In vitro tests confirmed that a few of the cytomegalovirus-associated TCR beta chains recognize cytomegalovirus antigens.

The germline V gene (reference sequence) yields SEHNR for CDR1 and FQNEAQ for CDR2. The CDR3 measures 14 amino acids from cysteine to phenylalanine. Only the CDR3 DNA is retained, 42 bases long and in frame from the first base. The junction carries 17 bases between V and J, which are trimmed by 6 bases and 6 bases respectively. This sequence uses TRBV7-9 and TRBJ2-5, and possibly TRBD1, on 5 matching bases. This clonotype was obtained from a man in his forties or fifties in good health and CMV-seropositive. The sequencing input was PBMCs. The CDR3 protein is CASRGHGLGQTQYF. DNA sequence: TGTGCCAGCAGGGGGCACGGGTTGGGGCAGACCCAGTACTTC. The full variable domain, with segments outside the CDR3 supplied by the reference TRBV7-9 and TRBJ2-5 proteins, appears as DTGVSQNPRHKITKRGQNVTFRCDPISEHNRLYWYRQTLGQGPEFLTYFQNEAQLEKSRLLSDRFSAERPKGSFSTLEIQRTEQGDSAMYLCASRGHGLGQTQYFGPGTRLLVL.